Listed here is a single T cell receptor (beta chain). The antigen remains unidentified. The data were taken from a study of T-cell memory formation after mild COVID-19. In the study overall: The study found TCR clusters largely donor specific.

Germline V gives CDR1 SQVTM, CDR2 ANQGSEA. V lost 8 bases to trimming and J lost 1 base; unmatched junction nucleotides: 5. This CDR3 comprises 13 residues. TCRdb passed the 5' RACE reads through MiXCR, listing each CDR3 protein once. The table records 350,000 or so distinct CDR3 sequences, roughly 13% of them present only once. Study outcomes and limitations: Nothing showed for sure that second-wave clones peaking on day 37 were SARS-CoV-2 specific. Chiefly within CM and EM were the contracting CD4+ clones; CD8+ ones were within EMRA. Some clones that responded were present in memory (sampled pre-infection), which suggests cross-reactive memory joined.

The TCR sequence derives from a man between 18 and 35 years old who had mild COVID-19 (a few samples of this study predate the infection). Cell type and time point are not known. The source material was PBMCs or a T cell subset sorted from them (not recorded which). The genes are TRBV29-1 and TRBJ1-1; 9 bases are a match to TRBD1. In DNA, the CDR3 is TGCAGCCTTGGGGACAGGGCGAACACTGAAGCTTTCTTT. Protein: CSLGDRANTEAFF.